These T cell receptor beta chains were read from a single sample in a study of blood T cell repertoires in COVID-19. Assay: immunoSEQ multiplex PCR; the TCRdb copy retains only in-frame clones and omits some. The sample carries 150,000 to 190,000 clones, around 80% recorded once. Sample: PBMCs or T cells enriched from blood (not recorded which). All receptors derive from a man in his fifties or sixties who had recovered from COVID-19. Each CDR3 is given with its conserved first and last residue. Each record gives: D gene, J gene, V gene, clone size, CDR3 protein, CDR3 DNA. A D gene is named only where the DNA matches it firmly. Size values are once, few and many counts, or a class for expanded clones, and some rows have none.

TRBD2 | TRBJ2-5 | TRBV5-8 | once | CASSIRRGGPPETQYF | TGTGCCAGCAGCATTCGACGGGGGGGTCCCCCTGAGACCCAGTACTTC
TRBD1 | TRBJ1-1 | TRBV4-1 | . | CASSQDPGTGATEAFF | TGCGCCAGCAGCCAAGACCCTGGGACAGGGGCAACTGAAGCTTTCTTT
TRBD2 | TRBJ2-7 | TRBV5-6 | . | CASSLVQRENEQYF | TGTGCCAGCAGCTTAGTCCAGCGGGAGAACGAGCAGTACTTC
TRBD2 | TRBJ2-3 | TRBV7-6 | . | CASSGVLAGGPYTQYF | TGTGCCAGCAGCGGCGTACTAGCGGGGGGGCCATATACGCAGTATTTT
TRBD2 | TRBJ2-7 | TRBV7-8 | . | CASSLTSGDYEQYF | TGTGCCAGCAGCTTAACTAGCGGGGACTACGAGCAGTACTTC
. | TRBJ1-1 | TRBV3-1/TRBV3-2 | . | CASSPHSGLNTEAFF | TGTGCCAGCAGCCCCCACTCGGGGTTGAACACTGAAGCTTTCTTT
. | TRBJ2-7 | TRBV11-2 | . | CASSPGHANYEQYF | TGTGCCAGCAGCCCAGGACACGCAAACTACGAGCAGTACTTC
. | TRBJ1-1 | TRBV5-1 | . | CASTPERVRGTEAFF | TGCGCCAGCACCCCGGAGAGGGTAAGAGGCACTGAAGCTTTCTTT
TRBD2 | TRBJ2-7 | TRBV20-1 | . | CSPRRGGEQYF | TGCAGTCCAAGGCGGGGGGGCGAGCAGTACTTC
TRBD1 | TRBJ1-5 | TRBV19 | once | CASSNTGGSNQPQHF | TGTGCCAGTAGTAATACAGGGGGGAGCAATCAGCCCCAGCATTTT
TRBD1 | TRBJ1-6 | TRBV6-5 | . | CASSSDRASLHF | TGTGCCAGCAGCTCCGACAGGGCATCCCTCCACTTT
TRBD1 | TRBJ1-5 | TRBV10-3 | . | CAISAGQGSNQPQHF | TGTGCCATCAGTGCGGGACAGGGTAGCAATCAGCCCCAGCATTTT
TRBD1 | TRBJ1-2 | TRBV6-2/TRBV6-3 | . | CASSYFGQGYGYTF | TGTGCCAGCAGTTACTTCGGACAGGGGTATGGCTACACCTTC
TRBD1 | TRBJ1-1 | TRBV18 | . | CASSPGQGRMNTEAFF | TGTGCCAGCTCACCGGGACAGGGAAGAATGAACACTGAAGCTTTCTTT
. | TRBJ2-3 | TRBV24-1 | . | CATRPRPGTDTQYF | TGTGCCACCAGACCCAGGCCGGGCACAGATACGCAGTATTTT
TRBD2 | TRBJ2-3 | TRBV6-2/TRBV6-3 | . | CASSYASGAGPDTQYF | TGTGCCAGCAGTTACGCTAGCGGGGCCGGACCAGATACGCAGTATTTT
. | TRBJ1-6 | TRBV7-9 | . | CASNSYSTGANSPLHF | TGTGCCAGCAACTCTTACTCGACAGGAGCAAATTCACCCCTCCACTTT
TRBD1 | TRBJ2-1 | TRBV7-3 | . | CASSLSQGAYEQFF | TGTGCCAGCAGCTTGTCACAGGGGGCTTATGAGCAGTTCTTC
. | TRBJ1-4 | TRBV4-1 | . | CASSRTENEKLFF | TGCGCCAGCAGCCGGACAGAGAATGAAAAACTGTTTTTT
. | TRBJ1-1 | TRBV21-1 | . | CASSKDRYSTEAFF | TGTGCCAGCAGCAAAGACCGGTACAGCACTGAAGCTTTCTTT